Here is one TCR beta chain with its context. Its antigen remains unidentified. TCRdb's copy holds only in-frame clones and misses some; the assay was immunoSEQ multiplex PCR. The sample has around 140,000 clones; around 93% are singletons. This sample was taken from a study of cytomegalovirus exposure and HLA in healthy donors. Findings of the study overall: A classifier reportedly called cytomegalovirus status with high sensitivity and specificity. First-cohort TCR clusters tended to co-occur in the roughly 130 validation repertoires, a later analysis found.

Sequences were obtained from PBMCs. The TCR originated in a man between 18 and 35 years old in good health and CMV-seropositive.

Here the CDR3 reads CASSWVSGRADETQYF. The CDR3 nucleotides read TGCGCCAGCAGCTGGGTTAGCGGGAGGGCCGACGAGACCCAGTACTTC. J is TRBJ2-5 and V is TRBV5-1; 11 nucleotides agree with TRBD2. CDR3 length: 16 residues. V shed 3 bases and J 5 bases; nucleotides not matched to a gene: 9. Germline CDR1 and CDR2: SGHRS and YFSETQ. Supplemented by reference TRBV5-1 and TRBJ2-5, the full variable domain reads KAGVTQTPRYLIKTRGQQVTLSCSPISGHRSVSWYQQTPGQGLQFLFEYFSETQRNKGNFPGRFSGRQFSNSRSEMNVSTLELGDSALYLCASSWVSGRADETQYFGPGTRLLVL.